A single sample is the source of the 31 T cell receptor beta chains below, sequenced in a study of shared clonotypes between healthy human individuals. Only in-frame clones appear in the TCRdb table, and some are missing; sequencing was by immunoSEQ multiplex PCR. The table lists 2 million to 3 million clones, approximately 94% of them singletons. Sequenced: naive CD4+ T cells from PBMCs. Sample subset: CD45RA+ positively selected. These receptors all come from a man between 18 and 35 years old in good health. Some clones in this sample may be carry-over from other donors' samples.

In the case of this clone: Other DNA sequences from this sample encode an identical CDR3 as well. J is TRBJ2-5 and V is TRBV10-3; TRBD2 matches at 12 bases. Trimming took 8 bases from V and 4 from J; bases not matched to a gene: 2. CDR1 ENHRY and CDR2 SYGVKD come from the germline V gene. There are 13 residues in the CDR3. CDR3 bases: TGTGCCATCTCGGGACTAGCGGGAGAGACCCAGTACTTC. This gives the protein CAISGLAGETQYF.

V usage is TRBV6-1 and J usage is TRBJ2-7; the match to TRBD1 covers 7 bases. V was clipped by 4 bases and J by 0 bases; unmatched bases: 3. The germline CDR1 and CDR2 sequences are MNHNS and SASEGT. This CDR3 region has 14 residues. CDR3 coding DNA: TGTGCCAGCAGTGTGGACAGGAGCTCCTACGAGCAGTACTTC. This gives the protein CASSVDRSSYEQYF.

CDR3 DNA sequence: TGTGCCAGCAGCCCGGGGGGAGACAGCACAGATACGCAGTATTTT. It translates to CASSPGGDSTDTQYF. This chain joins TRBV7-8 and TRBJ2-3, with 7 bases that match TRBD2. CDR1 SGHVS and CDR2 FQNEAQ come from the germline V gene. This CDR3 has 15 residues. V lost 5 bases and J lost 0; bases outside the gene matches: 5.

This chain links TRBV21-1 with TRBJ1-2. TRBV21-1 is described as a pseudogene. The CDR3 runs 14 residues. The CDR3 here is CASSKGNGDYGYTF. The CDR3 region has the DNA TGTGCCAGCAGCAAAGGGAACGGTGACTATGGCTACACCTTC.

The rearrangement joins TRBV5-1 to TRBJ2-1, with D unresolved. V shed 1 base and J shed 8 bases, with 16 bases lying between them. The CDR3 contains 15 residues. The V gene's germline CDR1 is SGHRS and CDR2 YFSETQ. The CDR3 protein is CASSLSARVIDEQFF. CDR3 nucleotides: TGCGCCAGCAGCTTGTCTGCTAGGGTGATCGATGAGCAGTTCTTC.

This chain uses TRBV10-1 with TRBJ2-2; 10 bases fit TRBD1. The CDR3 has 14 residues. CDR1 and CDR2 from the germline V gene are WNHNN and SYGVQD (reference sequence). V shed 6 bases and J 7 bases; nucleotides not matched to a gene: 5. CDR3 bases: TGCGCCAGCAGCGCCGGGACAGGGGTCGGGGAGCTGTTTTTT. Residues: CASSAGTGVGELFF.

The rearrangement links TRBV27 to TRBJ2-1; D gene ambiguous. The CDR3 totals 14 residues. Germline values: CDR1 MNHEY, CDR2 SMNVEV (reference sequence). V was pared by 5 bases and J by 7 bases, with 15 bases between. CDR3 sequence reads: CASSLRPVRNEQFF. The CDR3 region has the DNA TGTGCCAGCAGTCTCCGACCAGTCCGAAATGAGCAGTTCTTC.

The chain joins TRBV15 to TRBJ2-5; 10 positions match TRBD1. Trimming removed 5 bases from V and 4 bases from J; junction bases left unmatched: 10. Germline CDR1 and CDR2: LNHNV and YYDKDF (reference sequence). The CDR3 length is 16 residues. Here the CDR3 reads CATSVRQGALGETQYF. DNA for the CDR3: TGTGCCACCAGCGTTCGACAGGGGGCATTAGGAGAGACCCAGTACTTC.

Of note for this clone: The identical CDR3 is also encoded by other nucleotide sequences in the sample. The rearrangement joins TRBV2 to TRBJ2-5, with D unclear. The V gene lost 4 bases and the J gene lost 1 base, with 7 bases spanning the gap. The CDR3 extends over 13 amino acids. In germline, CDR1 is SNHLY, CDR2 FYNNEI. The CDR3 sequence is CASSGRRQETQYF. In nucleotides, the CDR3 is TGTGCCAGCAGTGGGCGCCGCCAAGAGACCCAGTACTTC.

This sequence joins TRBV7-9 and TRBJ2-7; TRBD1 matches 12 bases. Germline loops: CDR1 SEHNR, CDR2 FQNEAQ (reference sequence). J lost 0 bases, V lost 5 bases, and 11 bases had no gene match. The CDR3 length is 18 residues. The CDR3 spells CASSPGTGGALSSYEQYF. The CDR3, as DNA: TGTGCCAGCAGCCCCGGGACAGGGGGCGCGTTGAGCTCCTACGAGCAGTACTTC.

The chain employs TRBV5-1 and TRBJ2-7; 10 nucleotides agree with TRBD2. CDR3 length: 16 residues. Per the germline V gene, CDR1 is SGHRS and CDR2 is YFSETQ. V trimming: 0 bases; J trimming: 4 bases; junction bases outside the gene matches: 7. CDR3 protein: CASSLAPSGSIYEQYF. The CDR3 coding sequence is TGCGCCAGCAGCTTGGCTCCTAGCGGGAGCATTTACGAGCAGTACTTC.

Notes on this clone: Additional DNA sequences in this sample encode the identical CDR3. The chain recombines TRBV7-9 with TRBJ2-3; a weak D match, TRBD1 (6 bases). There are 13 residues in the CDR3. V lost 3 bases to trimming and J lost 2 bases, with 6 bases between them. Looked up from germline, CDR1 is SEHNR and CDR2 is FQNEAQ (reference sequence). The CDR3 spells CASSLGATDTQYF. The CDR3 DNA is TGTGCCAGCAGCTTGGGGGCCACAGATACGCAGTATTTT.

The CDR3 region is CASSLGAGLSEQYF. CDR3 nucleotides: TGTGCCAGCAGCTTAGGAGCGGGTCTTTCCGAGCAGTACTTC. The J gene is TRBJ2-7, the V gene TRBV7-9, with D tentatively TRBD2 (6 bases). Deletions cut 1 base from V and 6 bases from J, with 13 bases between. The CDR3 contains 14 residues. Germline V gene sequence: CDR1 SEHNR, CDR2 FQNEAQ (reference sequence).

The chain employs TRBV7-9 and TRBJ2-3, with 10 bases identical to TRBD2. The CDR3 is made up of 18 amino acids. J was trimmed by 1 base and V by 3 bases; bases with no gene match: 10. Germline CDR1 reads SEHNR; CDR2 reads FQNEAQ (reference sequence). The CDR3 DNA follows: TGTGCCAGCAGCTTTGGCCTAGCGGGAGAACATGGCACAGATACGCAGTATTTT. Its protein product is CASSFGLAGEHGTDTQYF. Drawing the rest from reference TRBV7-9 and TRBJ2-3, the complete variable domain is DTGVSQNPRHKITKRGQNVTFRCDPISEHNRLYWYRQTLGQGPEFLTYFQNEAQLEKSRLLSDRFSAERPKGSFSTLEIQRTEQGDSAMYLCASSFGLAGEHGTDTQYFGPGTRLTVL.

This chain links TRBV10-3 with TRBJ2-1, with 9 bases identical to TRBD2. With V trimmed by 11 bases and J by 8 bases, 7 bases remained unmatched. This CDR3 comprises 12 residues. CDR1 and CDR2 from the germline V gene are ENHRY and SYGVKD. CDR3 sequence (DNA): TGTGCCCACGCTAGCGGGAAGGATGAGCAGTTCTTC. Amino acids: CAHASGKDEQFF.

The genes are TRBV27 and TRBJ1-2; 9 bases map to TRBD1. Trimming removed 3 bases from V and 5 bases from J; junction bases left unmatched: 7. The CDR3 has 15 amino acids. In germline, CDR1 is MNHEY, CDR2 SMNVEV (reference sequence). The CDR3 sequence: CASSFEDRGDYGYTF. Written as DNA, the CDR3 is TGTGCCAGCAGTTTTGAGGACAGGGGTGATTATGGCTACACCTTC.

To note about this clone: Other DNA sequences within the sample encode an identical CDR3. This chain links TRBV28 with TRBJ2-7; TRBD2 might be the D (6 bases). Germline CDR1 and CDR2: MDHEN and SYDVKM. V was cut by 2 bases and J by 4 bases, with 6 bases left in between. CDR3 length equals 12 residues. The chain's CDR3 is CASSLSGYEQYF. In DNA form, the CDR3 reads TGTGCCAGCAGTTTAAGCGGGTACGAGCAGTACTTC. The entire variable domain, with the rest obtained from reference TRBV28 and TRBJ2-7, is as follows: DVKVTQSSRYLVKRTGEKVFLECVQDMDHENMFWYRQDPGLGLRLIYFSYDVKMKEKGDIPEGYSVSREKKERFSLILESASTNQTSMYLCASSLSGYEQYFGPGTRLTVT.

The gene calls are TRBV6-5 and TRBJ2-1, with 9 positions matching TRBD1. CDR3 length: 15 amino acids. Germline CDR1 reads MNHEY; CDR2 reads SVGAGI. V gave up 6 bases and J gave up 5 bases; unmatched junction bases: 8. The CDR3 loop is CASSPWDRDDNEQFF. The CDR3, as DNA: TGTGCCAGCAGCCCCTGGGACAGGGATGACAATGAGCAGTTCTTC.

The CDR3 coding sequence is TGTGCCAGCAGCGCCCGGAGGGGAGAGACCCAGTACTTC. Amino acid sequence: CASSARRGETQYF. The chain is built from TRBV7-2 and TRBJ2-5, with D tentatively TRBD2 (6 bases). Deletions cut 5 bases from V and 4 bases from J, with 11 bases between. The CDR3 is made up of 13 amino acids. Germline values: CDR1 SGHTA, CDR2 FQGNSA. Drawing the rest from reference TRBV7-2 and TRBJ2-5, the complete variable domain is GAGVSQSPSNKVTEKGKDVELRCDPISGHTALYWYRQSLGQGLEFLIYFQGNSAPDKSGLPSDRFSAERTGGSVSTLTIQRTQQEDSAVYLCASSARRGETQYFGPGTRLLVL.

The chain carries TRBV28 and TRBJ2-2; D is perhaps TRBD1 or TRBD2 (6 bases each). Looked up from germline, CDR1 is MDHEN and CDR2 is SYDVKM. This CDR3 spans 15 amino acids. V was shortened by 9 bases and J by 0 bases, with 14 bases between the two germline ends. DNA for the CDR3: TGTGCCAGTGGGGGGCAGGGCACGAACACCGGGGAGCTGTTTTTT. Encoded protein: CASGGQGTNTGELFF.

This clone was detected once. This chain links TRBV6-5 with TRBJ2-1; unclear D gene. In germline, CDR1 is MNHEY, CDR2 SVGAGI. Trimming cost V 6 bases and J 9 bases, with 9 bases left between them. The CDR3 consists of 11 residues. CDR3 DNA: TGTGCCAGCAGCTACAAGAGTGAGCAGTTCTTC. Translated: CASSYKSEQFF.

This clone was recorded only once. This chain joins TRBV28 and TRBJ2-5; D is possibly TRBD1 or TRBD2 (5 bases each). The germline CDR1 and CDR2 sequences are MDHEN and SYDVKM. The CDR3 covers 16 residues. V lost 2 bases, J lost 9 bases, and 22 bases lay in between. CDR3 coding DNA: TGTGCCAGCAGTTTACAGGGCAGCTCCCTCCGGGGTGCCCAGTACTTC. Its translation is CASSLQGSSLRGAQYF.

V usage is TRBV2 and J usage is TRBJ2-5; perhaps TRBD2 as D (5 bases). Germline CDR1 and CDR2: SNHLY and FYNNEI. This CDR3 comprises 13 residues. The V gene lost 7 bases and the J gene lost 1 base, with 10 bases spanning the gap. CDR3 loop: CASIRGPQETQYF. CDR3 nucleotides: TGTGCCAGCATCCGCGGGCCCCAAGAGACCCAGTACTTC.

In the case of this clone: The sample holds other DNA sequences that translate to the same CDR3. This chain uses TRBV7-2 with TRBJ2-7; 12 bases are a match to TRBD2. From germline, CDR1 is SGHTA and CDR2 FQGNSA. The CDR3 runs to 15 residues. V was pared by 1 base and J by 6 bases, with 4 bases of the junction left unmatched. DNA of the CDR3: TGTGCCAGCAGCTTAGGACTAGCGGGAGTACGCGAGCAGTACTTC. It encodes CASSLGLAGVREQYF.

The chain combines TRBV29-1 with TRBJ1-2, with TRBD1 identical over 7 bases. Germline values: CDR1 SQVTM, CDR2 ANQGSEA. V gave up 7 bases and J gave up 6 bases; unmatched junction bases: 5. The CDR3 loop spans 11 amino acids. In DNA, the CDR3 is TGCAGCGGGGGGACAGCTAATGGCTACACCTTC. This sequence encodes CSGGTANGYTF.

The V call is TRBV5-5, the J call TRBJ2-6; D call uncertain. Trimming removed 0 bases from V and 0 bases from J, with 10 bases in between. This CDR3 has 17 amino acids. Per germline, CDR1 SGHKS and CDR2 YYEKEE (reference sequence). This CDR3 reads CASSLGHQASGANVLTF. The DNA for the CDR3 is TGTGCCAGCAGCTTGGGGCATCAAGCCTCTGGGGCCAACGTCCTGACTTTC.

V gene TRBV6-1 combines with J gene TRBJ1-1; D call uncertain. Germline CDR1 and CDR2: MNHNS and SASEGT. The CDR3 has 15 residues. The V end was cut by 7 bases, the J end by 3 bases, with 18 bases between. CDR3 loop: CASMRTWAGDTEAFF. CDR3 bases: TGTGCCAGCATGCGAACGTGGGCGGGTGACACTGAAGCTTTCTTT.

CDR3 amino acids: CASSAILAGADTQYF. The CDR3, as DNA: TGTGCCAGCAGTGCAATTCTAGCGGGCGCAGATACGCAGTATTTT. The chain carries TRBV2 and TRBJ2-3; TRBD2 matches at 8 bases. V was clipped by 4 bases and J by 4 bases; unmatched bases: 7. This CDR3 region has 15 residues. Per germline, CDR1 SNHLY and CDR2 FYNNEI. The variable domain in full, with the rest retrieved from reference TRBV2 and TRBJ2-3, is EPEVTQTPSHQVTQMGQEVILRCVPISNHLYFYWYRQILGQKVEFLVSFYNNEISEKSEIFDDQFSVERPDGSNFTLKIRSTKLEDSAMYFCASSAILAGADTQYFGPGTRLTVL.

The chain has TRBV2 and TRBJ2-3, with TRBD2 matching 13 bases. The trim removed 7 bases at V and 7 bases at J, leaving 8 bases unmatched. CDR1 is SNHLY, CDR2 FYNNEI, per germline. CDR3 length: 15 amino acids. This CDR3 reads CASTPLAGGPNTQYF. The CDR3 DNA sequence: TGTGCCAGCACCCCACTAGCGGGAGGGCCGAATACGCAGTATTTT.

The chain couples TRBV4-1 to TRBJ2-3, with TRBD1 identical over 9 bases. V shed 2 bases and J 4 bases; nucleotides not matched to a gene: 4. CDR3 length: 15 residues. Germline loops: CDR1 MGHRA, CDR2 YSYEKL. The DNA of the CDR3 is TGCGCCAGCAGCCAACCGGGACAGGGCCCAGATACGCAGTATTTT. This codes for CASSQPGQGPDTQYF.

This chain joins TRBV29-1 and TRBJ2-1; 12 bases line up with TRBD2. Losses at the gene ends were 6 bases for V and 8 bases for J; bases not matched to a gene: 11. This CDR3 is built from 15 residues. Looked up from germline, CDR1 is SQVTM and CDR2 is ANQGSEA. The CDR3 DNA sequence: TGCAGCGTCACGGGGACTAGCGGGTTTTGGGATGAGCAGTTCTTC. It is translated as CSVTGTSGFWDEQFF.